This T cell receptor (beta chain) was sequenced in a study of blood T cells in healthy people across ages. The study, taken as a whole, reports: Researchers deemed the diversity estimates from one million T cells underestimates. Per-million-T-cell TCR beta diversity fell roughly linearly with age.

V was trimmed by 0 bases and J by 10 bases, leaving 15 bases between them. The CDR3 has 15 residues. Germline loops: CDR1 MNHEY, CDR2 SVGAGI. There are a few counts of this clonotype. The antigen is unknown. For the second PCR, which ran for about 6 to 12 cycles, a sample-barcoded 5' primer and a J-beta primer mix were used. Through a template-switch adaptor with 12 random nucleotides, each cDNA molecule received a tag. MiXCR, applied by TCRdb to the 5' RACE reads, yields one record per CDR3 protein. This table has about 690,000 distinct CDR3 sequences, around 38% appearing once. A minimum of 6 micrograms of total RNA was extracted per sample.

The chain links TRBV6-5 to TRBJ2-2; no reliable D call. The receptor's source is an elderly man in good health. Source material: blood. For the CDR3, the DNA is TGTGCCAGCAGTTACTCGACGGCGGTCGCGGAGGAGCTGTTTTTT. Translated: CASSYSTAVAEELFF.